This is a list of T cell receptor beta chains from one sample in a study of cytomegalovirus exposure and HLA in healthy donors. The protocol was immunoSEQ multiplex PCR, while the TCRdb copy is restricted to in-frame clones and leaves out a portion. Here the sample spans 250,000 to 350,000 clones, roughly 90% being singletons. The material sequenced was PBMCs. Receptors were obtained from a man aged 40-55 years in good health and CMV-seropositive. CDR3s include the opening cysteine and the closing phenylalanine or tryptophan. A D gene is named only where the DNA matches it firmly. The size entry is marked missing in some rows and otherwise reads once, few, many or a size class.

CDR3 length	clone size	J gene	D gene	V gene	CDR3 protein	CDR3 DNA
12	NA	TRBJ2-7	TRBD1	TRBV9	CASSAQGYEQYF	TGTGCCAGCAGCGCACAGGGGTACGAGCAGTACTTC
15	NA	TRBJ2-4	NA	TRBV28	CASSLRGLAKNIQYF	TGTGCCAGCAGTTTGAGAGGTCTAGCCAAAAACATTCAGTACTTC
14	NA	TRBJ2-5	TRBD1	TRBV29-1	CSVESAGGWETQYF	TGCAGCGTTGAATCCGCAGGGGGCTGGGAGACCCAGTACTTC
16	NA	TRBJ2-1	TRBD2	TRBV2	CASSEEGLAGGNEQFF	TGTGCCAGCAGTGAAGAAGGACTAGCGGGAGGCAATGAGCAGTTCTTC
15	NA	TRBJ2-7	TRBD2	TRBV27	CASSLSGTSGSEQYF	TGTGCCAGCAGTTTATCAGGGACTAGCGGGAGCGAGCAGTACTTC
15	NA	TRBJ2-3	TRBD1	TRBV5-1	CASSQGQGLTDTQYF	TGCGCCAGCAGCCAAGGACAGGGACTCACAGATACGCAGTATTTT
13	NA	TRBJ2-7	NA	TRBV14	CASSQEGHYEQYF	TGTGCCAGCAGCCAAGAGGGGCACTACGAGCAGTACTTC
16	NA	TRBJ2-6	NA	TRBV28	CASSFEGTSGANVLTF	TGTGCCAGCAGTTTTGAGGGAACTTCTGGGGCCAACGTCCTGACTTTC
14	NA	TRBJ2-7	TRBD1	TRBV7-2	CASSVRHRGYEQYF	TGTGCCAGCAGCGTAAGACACAGGGGGTACGAGCAGTACTTC
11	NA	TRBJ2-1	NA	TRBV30	CAGSSDHEQFF	TGTGCCGGCTCTAGCGACCATGAGCAGTTCTTC
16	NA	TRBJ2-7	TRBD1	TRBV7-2	CASSPPVGQGAVEQYF	TGTGCCAGCAGCCCCCCCGTGGGACAGGGGGCAGTTGAGCAGTACTTC
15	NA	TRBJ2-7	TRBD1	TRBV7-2	CASSLSGTVPHEQYF	TGTGCCAGCAGCTTATCCGGGACAGTTCCCCACGAGCAGTACTTC
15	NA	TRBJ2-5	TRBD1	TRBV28	CASRGTGYNSETQYF	TGTGCCAGCAGGGGGACAGGGTACAACTCTGAGACCCAGTACTTC
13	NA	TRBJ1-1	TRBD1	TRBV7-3	CASSPQGATEAFF	TGTGCCAGCAGCCCCCAGGGGGCCACTGAAGCTTTCTTT
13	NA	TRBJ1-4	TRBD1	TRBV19	CASTATGNEKLFF	TGTGCCAGTACTGCGACAGGGAATGAAAAACTGTTTTTT
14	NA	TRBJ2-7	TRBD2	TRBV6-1	CASSLAGVDYEQYF	TGTGCCAGCAGCCTAGCGGGAGTGGATTACGAGCAGTACTTC
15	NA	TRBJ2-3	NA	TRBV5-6	CASSLRESVLNTQYF	TGTGCCAGCAGCTTGAGGGAGTCGGTCTTGAATACGCAGTATTTT
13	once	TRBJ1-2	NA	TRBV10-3	CATSGEVYYGYTF	TGTGCCACAAGTGGGGAGGTTTACTATGGCTACACCTTC
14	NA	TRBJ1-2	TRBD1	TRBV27	CASSTRTGDYGYTF	TGTGCCAGCAGTACAAGGACAGGGGACTATGGCTACACCTTC
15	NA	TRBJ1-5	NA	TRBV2	CASSEEWTANQPQHF	TGTGCCAGCAGTGAAGAGTGGACAGCCAATCAGCCCCAGCATTTT
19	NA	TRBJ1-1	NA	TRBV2	CASSEGWAGGWTDNTEAFF	TGTGCCAGCAGTGAGGGCTGGGCGGGTGGATGGACAGATAACACTGAAGCTTTCTTT
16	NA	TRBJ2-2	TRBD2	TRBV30	CAWSVGLADERVELFF	TGTGCCTGGAGTGTAGGACTAGCGGACGAGCGCGTGGAGCTGTTTTTT
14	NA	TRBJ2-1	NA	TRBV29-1	CSAPGRGIDNEQFF	TGCAGCGCCCCGGGGCGGGGTATCGACAATGAGCAGTTCTTC
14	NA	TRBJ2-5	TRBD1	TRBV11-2	CASSLGQRQETQYF	TGTGCCAGCAGCTTGGGACAGCGCCAAGAGACCCAGTACTTC
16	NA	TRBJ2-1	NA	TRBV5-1	CASSLIPGTRENEQFF	TGCGCCAGCAGCCTAATCCCCGGGACACGCGAGAATGAGCAGTTCTTC
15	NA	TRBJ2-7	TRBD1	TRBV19	CASSIDGDSLAEQYF	TGTGCCAGTAGTATAGATGGGGACAGCCTCGCCGAGCAGTACTTC
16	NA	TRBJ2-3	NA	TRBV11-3	CASSLGNNRATDTQYF	TGTGCCAGCAGCTTAGGGAATAACAGGGCCACAGATACGCAGTATTTT
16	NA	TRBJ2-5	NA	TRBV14	CASSPVGRRAQETQYF	TGTGCCAGCAGCCCCGTCGGTAGGCGGGCGCAAGAGACCCAGTACTTC
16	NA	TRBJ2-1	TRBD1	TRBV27	CASSKWDRGLMDEQFF	TGTGCCAGCAGTAAATGGGACAGGGGGCTTATGGATGAGCAGTTCTTC
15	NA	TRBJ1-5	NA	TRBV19	CASRSGTGSNQPQHF	TGTGCCAGTAGGAGCGGGACGGGTAGCAATCAGCCCCAGCATTTT
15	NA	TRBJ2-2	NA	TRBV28	CASSLSGSTVGELFF	TGTGCCAGCAGTTTGTCCGGGAGTACGGTCGGGGAGCTGTTTTTT
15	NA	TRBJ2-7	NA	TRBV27	CASSSLSTQGSEQYF	TGTGCCAGCAGTTCCCTCTCCACTCAGGGCAGCGAGCAGTACTTC
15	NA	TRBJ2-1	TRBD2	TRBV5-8	CATQQLARSYNEQFF	TGTGCCACCCAACAACTAGCGCGCTCCTACAATGAGCAGTTCTTC
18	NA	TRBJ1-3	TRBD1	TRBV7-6	CASSLAGQGLSGGNTIYF	TGTGCCAGCAGCTTAGCGGGACAGGGCCTCTCGGGGGGAAACACCATATATTTT
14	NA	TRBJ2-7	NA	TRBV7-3	CASSLRARGYEQYF	TGTGCCAGCAGCTTACGCGCCCGGGGCTACGAGCAGTACTTC